A single sample gave rise to the 21 T cell receptor beta chains below, sequenced in a study of OX40 agonist ivuxolimab in advanced cancers. TCRdb's copy holds only in-frame clones and misses some; the assay was immunoSEQ multiplex PCR. The profile shows tens of thousands of clones, 90% to 95% of them singletons. Specimen: CD4+ or CD8+ T cells sorted from blood, collected in a trial of the OX40 agonist ivuxolimab. The source is an adult with an advanced solid tumor such as melanoma, head and neck, liver or kidney cancer.

In this sample, this clone turned up once. This chain links TRBV7-9 with TRBJ2-7; no definite D call. Per germline, CDR1 SEHNR and CDR2 FQNEAQ (reference sequence). CDR3 length: 15 amino acids. V lost 3 bases and J lost 2, with 14 bases in between. CDR3 sequence: CASSFLGSGTYEQYF. The DNA for the CDR3 is TGTGCCAGCAGCTTCCTGGGCTCGGGCACCTACGAGCAGTACTTC.

The CDR3 reads CASSLYPDTQYF. In nucleotides, the CDR3 is TGTGCCAGCAGTTTATACCCAGATACGCAGTATTTT. This chain uses TRBV28 with TRBJ2-3; D is uncertain. V dropped 1 base and J dropped 4 bases, with 3 bases sitting between them. This CDR3 contains 12 residues. Germline V lookup: CDR1 MDHEN, CDR2 SYDVKM.

CDR3 DNA sequence: TGTGCCACCAGCAGAGATAAGAGTTCCTACGAGCAGTACTTC. This codes for CATSRDKSSYEQYF. V usage is TRBV15 and J usage is TRBJ2-7; no clear D. V dropped 0 bases and J dropped 1 base, with 7 bases sitting between them. There are 14 residues in the CDR3. Germline V CDR1 and CDR2: LNHNV, YYDKDF (reference sequence).

V usage is TRBV7-9 and J usage is TRBJ2-3; either TRBD1 or TRBD2 may supply D (5 bases each). V gave up 6 bases and J gave up 3 bases, with 16 bases separating them. The CDR3 has 15 residues. Germline V gene sequence: CDR1 SEHNR, CDR2 FQNEAQ (reference sequence). CDR3 coding DNA: TGTGCCAGCAGACTTGATAGGGACGAAACAGATACGCAGTATTTT. Translating gives CASRLDRDETDTQYF.

The CDR3 here is CATGGGGKLFF. CDR3 coding DNA: TGTGCCACCGGAGGGGGTGGAAAACTGTTTTTT. The rearrangement joins TRBV15 to TRBJ1-4; tentative D call: TRBD1 (6 bases). Trimming took off 8 bases at V and 10 bases at J, with 11 bases between the two ends. The CDR3 spans 11 residues. Germline lookup yields CDR1 LNHNV and CDR2 YYDKDF (reference sequence).

The chain links TRBV27 to TRBJ2-7; 8 positions agree with TRBD1. The CDR3 loop spans 15 amino acids. V lost 6 bases to trimming and J lost 2 bases; unmatched junction nucleotides: 9. Germline CDR1 reads MNHEY; CDR2 reads SMNVEV (reference sequence). CDR3 sequence: CASSRRDRRPYEQYF. DNA for the CDR3: TGTGCCAGCAGCAGACGGGACAGGCGCCCCTACGAGCAGTACTTC.

The genes are TRBV14 and TRBJ2-3; D gene unclear. With 4 bases removed from V and 4 bases from J, the gap between germline ends came to 9 bases. This CDR3 is 13 amino acids long. Per the germline V gene, CDR1 is SGHDN and CDR2 is FVKESK. Written as DNA, the CDR3 is TGTGCCAGCAGCCTCCCCGGAGCAGATACGCAGTATTTT. This encodes CASSLPGADTQYF.

The rearrangement links TRBV6-1 to TRBJ2-4; D call uncertain. The CDR3 covers 13 residues. V lost 3 bases to trimming and J lost 2 bases, with 5 bases between them. Germline CDR1 reads MNHNS; CDR2 reads SASEGT. The CDR3 reads CASSEGPKNIQYF. CDR3 nucleotide sequence: TGTGCCAGCAGTGAGGGCCCCAAAAACATTCAGTACTTC.

The chain recombines TRBV7-9 with TRBJ1-2, with 10 bases identical to TRBD1. CDR3 length: 14 residues. Looked up from germline, CDR1 is SEHNR and CDR2 is FQNEAQ (reference sequence). After removal of 5 bases from V and 8 bases from J, the junction contained 8 bases not matched to a gene. For the CDR3, the DNA is TGTGCCAGCAGCCACGGGACAGGGGTCCCGGGCTACACCTTC. Translation gives CASSHGTGVPGYTF. Drawing the rest from reference TRBV7-9 and TRBJ1-2, the complete variable domain is DTGVSQNPRHKITKRGQNVTFRCDPISEHNRLYWYRQTLGQGPEFLTYFQNEAQLEKSRLLSDRFSAERPKGSFSTLEIQRTEQGDSAMYLCASSHGTGVPGYTFGSGTRLTVV.

The gene calls are TRBV19 and TRBJ2-1; D gene unclear. The CDR3 loop spans 15 amino acids. The V end was cut by 3 bases, the J end by 4 bases, with 13 bases between. The germline V gene has CDR1 LNHDA and CDR2 SQIVND (reference sequence). The CDR3 DNA is TGTGCCAGTAGTATTGGGCTAGTGGGATACAATGAGCAGTTCTTC. This encodes CASSIGLVGYNEQFF.

The chain has TRBV28 and TRBJ1-1; D gene unclear. Germline lookup yields CDR1 MDHEN and CDR2 SYDVKM. V lost 6 bases to trimming and J lost 7 bases, with 9 bases between them. CDR3 length: 11 amino acids. DNA of the CDR3: TGTGCCAGCAGCCCGTTGGGTGAAGCTTTCTTT. Its protein is CASSPLGEAFF.

The J gene is TRBJ2-3, the V gene TRBV4-3; 7 positions agree with TRBD2. V lost 0 bases, J lost 6 bases, and 9 bases stayed unmatched. Germline-derived CDR1 and CDR2 are LGHNA and YSLEER. The CDR3 is 16 amino acids. CDR3 amino acids: CASSQDPAGVWDTQYF. CDR3 bases: TGCGCCAGCAGCCAAGATCCCGCGGGAGTATGGGATACGCAGTATTTT.

This chain links TRBV4-1 with TRBJ1-3, with TRBD1 matching 7 bases. The CDR3 contains 17 residues. CDR1 is MGHRA, CDR2 YSYEKL, per germline. The V gene end was trimmed by 5 bases and the J gene end by 0 bases; junction bases not matched to a gene: 10. This chain's CDR3 is CASSNPGTAVSGNTIYF. CDR3 bases: TGCGCCAGCAGCAATCCAGGGACAGCGGTCTCTGGAAACACCATATATTTT.

V usage is TRBV5-1 and J usage is TRBJ2-5; D possibly corresponds to TRBD1 (6 bases). There are 18 residues in the CDR3. Germline-derived CDR1 and CDR2 are SGHRS and YFSETQ. The ends were cut back, 2 bases at V and 0 bases at J, with 20 bases in the middle. The CDR3 spells CASSFWTRAGEHQETQYF. The CDR3 DNA is TGCGCCAGCAGCTTTTGGACTCGTGCAGGGGAGCACCAAGAGACCCAGTACTTC.

The rearrangement links TRBV28 to TRBJ2-3; the match to TRBD2 covers 9 bases. This CDR3 has 15 residues. Trimming took 2 bases from V and 6 from J; bases not matched to a gene: 6. The germline V gene encodes CDR1 MDHEN and CDR2 SYDVKM. CDR3 in DNA: TGTGCCAGCAGTTTAGCGGGGGGGGCCCCGGATACGCAGTATTTT. This gives the protein CASSLAGGAPDTQYF.

This sequence joins TRBV9 and TRBJ2-1, with TRBD2 matching 7 bases. This CDR3 region has 14 residues. The V gene's germline CDR1 is SGDLS and CDR2 YYNGEE. V gave up 3 bases and J gave up 2 bases; unmatched junction bases: 2. For the CDR3, the DNA is TGTGCCAGCAGCGGAGCGGGAACCTACAATGAGCAGTTCTTC. Protein: CASSGAGTYNEQFF. The full variable domain, rest sourced from reference TRBV9 and TRBJ2-1, is DSGVTQTPKHLITATGQRVTLRCSPRSGDLSVYWYQQSLDQGLQFLIQYYNGEERAKGNILERFSAQQFPDLHSELNLSSLELGDSALYFCASSGAGTYNEQFFGPGTRLTVL.

This clone was seen more than once but under ten times. The chain uses TRBV13 and TRBJ1-1; D is possibly TRBD1 (5 bases). CDR1 and CDR2 (germline): PRHDT, FYEKMQ (reference sequence). CDR3 length: 12 residues. The V gene lost 5 bases and the J gene lost 8 bases, with 12 bases spanning the gap. The CDR3: CASSLTGEEAFF. The CDR3 coding sequence is TGTGCCAGCAGCCTTACGGGGGAGGAAGCTTTCTTT.

This clone was recorded only once. The V and J genes are TRBV29-1 and TRBJ2-1; 9 positions agree with TRBD2. Per the germline V gene, CDR1 is SQVTM and CDR2 is ANQGSEA. The trim removed 3 bases at V and 2 bases at J, leaving 5 bases unmatched. The CDR3 has 15 residues. DNA for the CDR3: TGCAGCGTTGATAGCGGGGGAGTCCCCTACAATGAGCAGTTCTTC. It is translated as CSVDSGGVPYNEQFF.

The chain carries TRBV6-6 and TRBJ2-3; 8 bases map to TRBD2. Looked up from germline, CDR1 is MNHNY and CDR2 is SVGAGI (reference sequence). Trimming took 8 bases from V and 5 from J; bases not matched to a gene: 6. The CDR3 is 13 residues long. The CDR3 sequence: CASEAGEVDTQYF. In DNA, the CDR3 is TGTGCCAGCGAAGCGGGAGAGGTAGATACGCAGTATTTT.

The chain is built from TRBV27 and TRBJ1-2, with 8 bases matching TRBD1. The CDR3 is made up of 14 amino acids. Germline V CDR1 and CDR2: MNHEY, SMNVEV (reference sequence). V gave up 0 bases and J gave up 4 bases; unmatched junction bases: 1. CDR3 DNA: TGTGCCAGCAGTTTATCTGGGACAGGCTATGGCTACACCTTC. As protein: CASSLSGTGYGYTF.

This chain connects TRBV19 to TRBJ1-5; TRBD1 is a possible D gene (6 bases). The CDR3 spans 15 residues. V was clipped by 1 base and J by 4 bases, with 11 bases between them. Germline V gene lookup returns CDR1 LNHDA and CDR2 SQIVND (reference sequence). The CDR3 here is CASSIVGTLNQPQHF. DNA of the CDR3: TGTGCCAGTAGTATAGTTGGGACACTAAATCAGCCCCAGCATTTT.